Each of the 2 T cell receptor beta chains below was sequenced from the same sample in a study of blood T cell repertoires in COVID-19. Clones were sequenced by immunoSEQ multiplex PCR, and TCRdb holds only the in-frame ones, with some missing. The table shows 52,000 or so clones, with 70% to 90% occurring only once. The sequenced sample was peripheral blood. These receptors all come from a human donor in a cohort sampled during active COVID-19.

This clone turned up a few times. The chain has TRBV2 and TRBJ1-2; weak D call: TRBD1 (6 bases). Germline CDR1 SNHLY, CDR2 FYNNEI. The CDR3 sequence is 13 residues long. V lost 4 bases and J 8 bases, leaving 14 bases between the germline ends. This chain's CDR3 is CASSVSRGDGYTF. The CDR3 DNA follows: TGTGCCAGCAGTGTTAGCAGGGGCGACGGCTACACCTTC.

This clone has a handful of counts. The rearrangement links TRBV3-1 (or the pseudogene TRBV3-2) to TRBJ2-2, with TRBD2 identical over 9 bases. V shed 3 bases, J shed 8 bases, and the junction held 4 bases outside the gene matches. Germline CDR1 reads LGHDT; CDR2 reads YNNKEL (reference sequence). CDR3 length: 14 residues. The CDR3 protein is CASSHATSGGELFF. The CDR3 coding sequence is TGTGCCAGCAGCCATGCGACTAGCGGTGGGGAGCTGTTTTTT.